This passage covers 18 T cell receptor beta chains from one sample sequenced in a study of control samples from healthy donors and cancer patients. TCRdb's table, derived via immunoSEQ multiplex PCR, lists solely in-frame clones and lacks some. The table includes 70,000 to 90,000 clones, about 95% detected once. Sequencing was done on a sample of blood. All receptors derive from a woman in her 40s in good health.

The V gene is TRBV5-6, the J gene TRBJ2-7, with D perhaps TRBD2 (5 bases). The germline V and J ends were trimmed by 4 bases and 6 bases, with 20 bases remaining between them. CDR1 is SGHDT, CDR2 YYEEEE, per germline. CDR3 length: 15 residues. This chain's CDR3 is CASSLRGVGSGEQYF. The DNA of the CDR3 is TGTGCCAGCAGCCTCCGGGGTGTGGGGAGCGGCGAGCAGTACTTC.

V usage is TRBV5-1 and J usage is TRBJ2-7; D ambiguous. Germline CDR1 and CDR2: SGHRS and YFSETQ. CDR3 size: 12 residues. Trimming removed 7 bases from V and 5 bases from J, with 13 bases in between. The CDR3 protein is CASAGLENEQYF. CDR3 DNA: TGCGCCAGCGCCGGCCTGGAAAACGAGCAGTACTTC.

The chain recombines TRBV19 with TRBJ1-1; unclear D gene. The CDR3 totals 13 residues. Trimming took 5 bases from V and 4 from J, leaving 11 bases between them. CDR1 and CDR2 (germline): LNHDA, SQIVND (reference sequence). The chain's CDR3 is CASSLYRPTEAFF. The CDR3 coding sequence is TGTGCCAGTAGTCTATACAGACCCACTGAAGCTTTCTTT. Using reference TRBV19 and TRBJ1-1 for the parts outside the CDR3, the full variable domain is DGGITQSPKYLFRKEGQNVTLSCEQNLNHDAMYWYRQDPGQGLRLIYYSQIVNDFQKGDIAEGYSVSREKKESFPLTVTSAQKNPTAFYLCASSLYRPTEAFFGQGTRLTVV.

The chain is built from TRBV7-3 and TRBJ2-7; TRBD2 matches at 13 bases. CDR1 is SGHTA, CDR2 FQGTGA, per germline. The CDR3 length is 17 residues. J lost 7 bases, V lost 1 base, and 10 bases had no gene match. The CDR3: CASSLNPGLAGAREQYF. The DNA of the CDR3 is TGTGCCAGCAGCTTAAACCCCGGACTAGCGGGAGCACGTGAGCAGTACTTC.

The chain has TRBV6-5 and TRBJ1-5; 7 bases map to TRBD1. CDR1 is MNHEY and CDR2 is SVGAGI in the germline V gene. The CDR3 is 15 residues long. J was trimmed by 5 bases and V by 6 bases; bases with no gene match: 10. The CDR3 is CASRADREWYQPQHF. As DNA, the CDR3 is TGTGCCAGCAGGGCCGACAGGGAGTGGTATCAGCCCCAGCATTTT.

The CDR3 nucleotides read TGTGCCAGCAGCTTAGCCCGGATGAACACTGAAGCTTTCTTT. This gives the protein CASSLARMNTEAFF. The chain recombines TRBV11-2 with TRBJ1-1; D gene unclear. Germline assignment: CDR1 SGHAT and CDR2 FQNNGV. V was trimmed by 1 base and J by 0 bases, leaving 6 bases between them. The CDR3 runs 14 residues.

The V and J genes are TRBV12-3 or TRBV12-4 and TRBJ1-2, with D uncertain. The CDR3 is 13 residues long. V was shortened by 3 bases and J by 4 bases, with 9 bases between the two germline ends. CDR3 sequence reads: CASSLITSYGYTF. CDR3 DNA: TGTGCCAGCAGTTTGATAACCTCCTATGGCTACACCTTC.

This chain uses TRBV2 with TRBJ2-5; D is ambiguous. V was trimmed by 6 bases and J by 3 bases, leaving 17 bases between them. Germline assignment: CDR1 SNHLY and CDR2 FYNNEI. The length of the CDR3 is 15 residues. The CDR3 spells CASSEPLGRKETQYF. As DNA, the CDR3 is TGTGCCAGCAGCGAACCGTTGGGTAGAAAAGAGACCCAGTACTTC.

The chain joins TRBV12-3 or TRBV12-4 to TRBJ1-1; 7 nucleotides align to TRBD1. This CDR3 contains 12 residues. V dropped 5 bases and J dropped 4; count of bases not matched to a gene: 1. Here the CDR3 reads CASSAGGTEAFF. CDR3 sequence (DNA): TGTGCCAGCAGTGCAGGGGGCACTGAAGCTTTCTTT.

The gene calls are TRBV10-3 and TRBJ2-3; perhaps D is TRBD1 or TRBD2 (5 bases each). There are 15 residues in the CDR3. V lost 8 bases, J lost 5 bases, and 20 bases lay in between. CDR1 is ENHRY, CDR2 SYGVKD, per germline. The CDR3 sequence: CAILSGTRGRDTQYF. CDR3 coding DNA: TGTGCCATCCTATCGGGGACGCGCGGCAGAGATACGCAGTATTTT.

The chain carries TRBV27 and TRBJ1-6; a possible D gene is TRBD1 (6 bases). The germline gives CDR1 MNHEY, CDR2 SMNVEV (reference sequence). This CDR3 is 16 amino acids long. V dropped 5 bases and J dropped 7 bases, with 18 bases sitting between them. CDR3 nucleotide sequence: TGTGCCAGCAGTCCACAGGGAGGGGAGATGAATTCACCCCTCCACTTT. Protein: CASSPQGGEMNSPLHF.

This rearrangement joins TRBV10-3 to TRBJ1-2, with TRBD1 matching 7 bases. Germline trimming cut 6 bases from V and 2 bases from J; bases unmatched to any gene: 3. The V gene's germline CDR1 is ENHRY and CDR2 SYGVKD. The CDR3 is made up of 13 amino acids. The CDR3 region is CAIRKQGNYGYTF. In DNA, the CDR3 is TGTGCCATCAGGAAACAGGGGAACTATGGCTACACCTTC.

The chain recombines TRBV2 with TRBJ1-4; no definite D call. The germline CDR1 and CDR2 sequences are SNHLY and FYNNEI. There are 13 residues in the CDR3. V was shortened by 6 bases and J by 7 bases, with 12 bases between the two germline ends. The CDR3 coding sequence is TGTGCCAGCAGGATTGGACTAGGTGAAAAACTGTTTTTT. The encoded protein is CASRIGLGEKLFF.

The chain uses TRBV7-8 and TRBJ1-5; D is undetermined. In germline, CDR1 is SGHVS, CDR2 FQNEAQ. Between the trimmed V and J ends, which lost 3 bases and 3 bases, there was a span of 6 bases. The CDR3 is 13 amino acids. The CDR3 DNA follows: TGTGCCAGCAGCTTTGGGATCAATCAGCCCCAGCATTTT. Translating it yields CASSFGINQPQHF.

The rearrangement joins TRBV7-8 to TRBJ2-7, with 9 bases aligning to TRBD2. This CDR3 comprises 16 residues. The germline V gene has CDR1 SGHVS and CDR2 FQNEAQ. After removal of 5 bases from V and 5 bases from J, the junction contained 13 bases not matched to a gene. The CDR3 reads CASSPIGGAGGHEQYF. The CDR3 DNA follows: TGTGCCAGCAGCCCCATCGGGGGAGCGGGGGGCCACGAGCAGTACTTC.

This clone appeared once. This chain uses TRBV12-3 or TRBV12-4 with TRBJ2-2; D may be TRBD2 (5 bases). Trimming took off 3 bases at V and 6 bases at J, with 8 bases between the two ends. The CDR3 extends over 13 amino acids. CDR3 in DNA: TGTGCCAGCAGTTTCGTGAGGGCCGGGGAGCTGTTTTTT. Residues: CASSFVRAGELFF.

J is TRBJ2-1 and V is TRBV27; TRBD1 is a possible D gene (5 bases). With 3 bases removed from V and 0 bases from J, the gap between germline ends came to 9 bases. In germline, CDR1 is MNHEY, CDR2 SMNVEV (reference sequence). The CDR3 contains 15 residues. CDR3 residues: CASSFDRGSYNEQFF. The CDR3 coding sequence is TGTGCCAGCAGTTTCGACAGAGGCTCCTACAATGAGCAGTTCTTC.

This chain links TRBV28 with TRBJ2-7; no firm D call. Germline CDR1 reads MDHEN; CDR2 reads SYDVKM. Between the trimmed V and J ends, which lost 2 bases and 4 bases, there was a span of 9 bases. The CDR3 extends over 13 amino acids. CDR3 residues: CASSLTLSYEQYF. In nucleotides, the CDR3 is TGTGCCAGCAGTTTAACCCTCTCTTACGAGCAGTACTTC. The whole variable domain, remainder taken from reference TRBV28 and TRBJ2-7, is DVKVTQSSRYLVKRTGEKVFLECVQDMDHENMFWYRQDPGLGLRLIYFSYDVKMKEKGDIPEGYSVSREKKERFSLILESASTNQTSMYLCASSLTLSYEQYFGPGTRLTVT.